This is a list of T cell receptor beta chains from one sample in a study of blood T cells in healthy people across ages. In TCRdb, the 5' RACE reads were re-called with MiXCR into one record per CDR3 protein. The table has some 1.5 million distinct CDR3 sequences, 28% seen once; the top ten hold 7.7%. The specimen was blood. These receptors were obtained from a woman younger than 45 in good health. CDR3s leave out the opening cysteine and the closing phenylalanine or tryptophan. Fields, in order: clone size, V gene, CDR3 protein. Size is stated for part of the rows, as once, few or many counts, or as a class when the clone is expanded.

abundance: .; v_gene: TRBV3-1; CDR3aa: ASSQSTLETQY
abundance: once; v_gene: TRBV11-2; CDR3aa: ASSTMTGVGEKLF
abundance: few; v_gene: TRBV9; CDR3aa: VSSGAWSGYNEQF
abundance: .; v_gene: TRBV28; CDR3aa: ASRDPVVGGETQY
abundance: few; v_gene: TRBV10-3; CDR3aa: AIREASGGLEQY
abundance: .; v_gene: TRBV18; CDR3aa: ASSPRLIGALEETQY
abundance: few; v_gene: TRBV4-1; CDR3aa: ASRDLRGAGNEQY
abundance: .; v_gene: TRBV10-3; CDR3aa: AIRAGEGETQY
abundance: few; v_gene: TRBV18; CDR3aa: ASSTKPNTDTQY
abundance: .; v_gene: TRBV7-2; CDR3aa: ASSYPGGKNIQY
abundance: few; v_gene: TRBV3-1; CDR3aa: ASSPNVGANEKLF
abundance: .; v_gene: TRBV20-1; CDR3aa: SARDRTSAIYEQY
abundance: few; v_gene: TRBV11-2; CDR3aa: ASSSGNLQETQY
abundance: .; v_gene: TRBV11-2; CDR3aa: ASSFRTGRDTQY
abundance: few; v_gene: TRBV6-5; CDR3aa: ASSPSGSAGYT
abundance: .; v_gene: TRBV24-1; CDR3aa: ATSDPISANTGELF
abundance: .; v_gene: TRBV9; CDR3aa: ASSVEEGGPLEAF
abundance: many; v_gene: TRBV7-9; CDR3aa: ASTSDRNYGYT
abundance: many; v_gene: TRBV20-1; CDR3aa: SANSRASYNEQF
abundance: .; v_gene: TRBV19; CDR3aa: ASMALEQGRGYT
abundance: many; v_gene: TRBV6-5; CDR3aa: ASSYSLGDEKLF
abundance: many; v_gene: TRBV12-3/TRBV12-4; CDR3aa: ASSLGRRETQY
abundance: .; v_gene: TRBV12-3/TRBV12-4; CDR3aa: ASSSRTSGVF
abundance: .; v_gene: TRBV29-1; CDR3aa: SVEADSGRVGTGELF
abundance: .; v_gene: TRBV7-3; CDR3aa: ASSLSDRVSPLH
abundance: many; v_gene: TRBV5-1; CDR3aa: ASRDGQGNTGELF
abundance: few; v_gene: TRBV15; CDR3aa: ATSVPGREGTDTQY
abundance: .; v_gene: TRBV21-1; CDR3aa: ASSKGTGRYPTDTQY
abundance: few; v_gene: TRBV28; CDR3aa: ASSLLGATNEKLF
abundance: many; v_gene: TRBV18; CDR3aa: ASSPIAGQGNEQY
abundance: .; v_gene: TRBV7-9; CDR3aa: ASSPRTSGTYNEQF
abundance: .; v_gene: TRBV19; CDR3aa: ASSIYWGETDTQY
abundance: .; v_gene: TRBV4-3; CDR3aa: TSSQGSGTIYEQY
abundance: many; v_gene: TRBV29-1; CDR3aa: SVVGRAEQY
abundance: .; v_gene: TRBV28; CDR3aa: ASNSQRNEQF
abundance: .; v_gene: TRBV28; CDR3aa: AGSVAYTQY
abundance: few; v_gene: TRBV12-3/TRBV12-4; CDR3aa: ASSSRDPGPNEQY
abundance: few; v_gene: TRBV5-1; CDR3aa: ASSLGRGENVEQY
abundance: many; v_gene: TRBV7-8; CDR3aa: ASSPRGTSDFEQY
abundance: many; v_gene: TRBV20-1; CDR3aa: SAPLDSGRQETQY
abundance: .; v_gene: TRBV24-1; CDR3aa: ATSEAGGTYNEQF
abundance: .; v_gene: TRBV12-3/TRBV12-4; CDR3aa: ASSIDRGRQY
abundance: few; v_gene: TRBV4-1; CDR3aa: ASSQDQRPGNEQF
abundance: few; v_gene: TRBV7-2; CDR3aa: ASSTDRGDETQY
abundance: .; v_gene: TRBV2; CDR3aa: ASSDSTRGGEQF
abundance: .; v_gene: TRBV7-3; CDR3aa: ASSLMAIGYEQY
abundance: many; v_gene: TRBV29-1; CDR3aa: SVAGFGGRNSPLH
abundance: few; v_gene: TRBV6-6; CDR3aa: ASSPPVNYGYT
abundance: many; v_gene: TRBV6-1; CDR3aa: ASGQLNLGQY
abundance: .; v_gene: TRBV6-2/TRBV6-3; CDR3aa: ASSGTSGTPYEQY
abundance: many; v_gene: TRBV4-1; CDR3aa: ASSQDPKAGLNYEQY
abundance: few; v_gene: TRBV12-3/TRBV12-4; CDR3aa: ASSQLNTGELF
abundance: few; v_gene: TRBV12-3/TRBV12-4; CDR3aa: ASIGSGNTIY
abundance: .; v_gene: TRBV7-6; CDR3aa: ASSLLGEKAF
abundance: .; v_gene: TRBV6-2/TRBV6-3; CDR3aa: ASSAPGQGANQPQH
abundance: .; v_gene: TRBV20-1; CDR3aa: SARDGEQY
abundance: many; v_gene: TRBV29-1; CDR3aa: SVVILGSYNEQF
abundance: many; v_gene: TRBV7-2; CDR3aa: ASSRGRSSYEQY
abundance: many; v_gene: TRBV6-1; CDR3aa: ASSLNREFGYT